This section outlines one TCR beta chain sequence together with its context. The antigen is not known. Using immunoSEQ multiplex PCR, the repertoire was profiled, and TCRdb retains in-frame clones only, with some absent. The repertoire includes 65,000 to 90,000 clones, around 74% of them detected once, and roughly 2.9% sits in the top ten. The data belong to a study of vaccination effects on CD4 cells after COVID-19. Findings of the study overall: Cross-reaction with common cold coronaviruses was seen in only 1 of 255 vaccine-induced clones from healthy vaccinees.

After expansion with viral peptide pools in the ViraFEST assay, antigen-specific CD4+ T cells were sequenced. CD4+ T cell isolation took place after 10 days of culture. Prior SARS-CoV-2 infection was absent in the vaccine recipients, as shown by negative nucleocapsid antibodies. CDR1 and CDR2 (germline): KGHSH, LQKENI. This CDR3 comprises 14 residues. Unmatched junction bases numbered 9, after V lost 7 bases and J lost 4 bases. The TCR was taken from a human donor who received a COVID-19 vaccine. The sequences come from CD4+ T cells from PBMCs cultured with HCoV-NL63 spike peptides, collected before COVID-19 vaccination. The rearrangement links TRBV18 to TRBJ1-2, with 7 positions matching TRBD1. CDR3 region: CASFEQGTGYGYTF. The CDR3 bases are TGTGCCAGCTTCGAACAGGGGACCGGCTATGGCTACACCTTC.